Below are 15 T cell receptor beta chains sequenced from a single sample in a study of cytomegalovirus exposure and HLA in healthy donors. Primers: 60 Vbeta forward and 13 Jbeta reverse. Some clones are missing from TCRdb's copy, which holds only in-frame ones; the method was immunoSEQ multiplex PCR. The table shows 100,000 to 120,000 clones, with around 86% occurring only once. Material: PBMCs. The receptors shown here come from a man in his forties in good health and CMV-seronegative.

This rearrangement joins TRBV1 to TRBJ1-1. TRBV1 is labeled a pseudogene. The CDR3 is made up of 14 amino acids. For the CDR3, the DNA is TGCACCAGCAGCCAAGAAGCGGGCCGGAGTGAAGCTTTCTTT. It specifies CTSSQEAGRSEAFF.

This sequence joins TRBV2 and TRBJ1-2; 9 nucleotides align to TRBD1. This CDR3 is built from 12 residues. Germline trimming cut 9 bases from V and 4 bases from J; bases unmatched to any gene: 3. CDR1 is SNHLY and CDR2 is FYNNEI in the germline V gene. This chain's CDR3 is CARGQGLYGYTF. CDR3 nucleotides: TGTGCCAGAGGACAGGGGCTCTATGGCTACACCTTC.

J is TRBJ2-6 and V is TRBV14; D unclear. The V end lost 0 bases, the J end lost 2 bases, and 11 bases lay between the germline ends. Germline-derived CDR1 and CDR2 are SGHDN and FVKESK. The CDR3 spans 17 residues. CDR3 protein: CASSQDELLPGANVLTF. CDR3 bases: TGTGCCAGCAGCCAAGATGAACTACTCCCTGGGGCCAACGTCCTGACTTTC. Full variable domain (outside the CDR3, taken from reference TRBV14 and TRBJ2-6): EAGVTQFPSHSVIEKGQTVTLRCDPISGHDNLYWYRRVMGKEIKFLLHFVKESKQDESGMPNNRFLAERTGGTYSTLKVQPAELEDSGVYFCASSQDELLPGANVLTFGAGSRLTVL.

The CDR3 DNA is TGCGCCAGCAGCAGCGGGACGGTGCTAACCTACGAGCAGTACTTC. Translated, it gives CASSSGTVLTYEQYF. The rearrangement uses TRBV5-1 and TRBJ2-7; TRBD2 matches 7 bases. Per germline, CDR1 SGHRS and CDR2 YFSETQ. With 4 bases clipped from V and 2 bases from J, the junction kept 9 bases outside the gene matches. This CDR3 is built from 15 residues.

This clone was seen once. This chain connects TRBV6-6 to TRBJ1-6; 7 positions agree with TRBD1. Trimming cost V 8 bases and J 8 bases; bases outside gene matches: 9. Per the germline V gene, CDR1 is MNHNY and CDR2 is SVGAGI (reference sequence). This CDR3 has 14 amino acids. As DNA, the CDR3 is TGTGCCAGCGGACGGGCAGGACAGGATTCACCCCTCCACTTT. Translated: CASGRAGQDSPLHF.

The CDR3 bases are TGTGCCAGCAGTTACTCACCGACTACCGCTGGCTACACCTTC. Its protein product is CASSYSPTTAGYTF. V and J are TRBV6-5 and TRBJ1-2; D unclear. Looked up from germline, CDR1 is MNHEY and CDR2 is SVGAGI. The CDR3 is 14 residues long. Trimming cost V 0 bases and J 7 bases, with 12 bases left between them.

The genes are TRBV6-1 and TRBJ1-1, with D uncertain. The CDR3 has 12 residues. V lost 7 bases and J 0 bases, leaving 6 bases between the germline ends. Germline CDR1 reads MNHNS; CDR2 reads SASEGT. The CDR3 is CASTQVNTEAFF. In DNA form, the CDR3 reads TGTGCCAGCACGCAGGTGAACACTGAAGCTTTCTTT.

The chain has TRBV19 and TRBJ1-5; TRBD1 might be the D (6 bases). Germline CDR1 is LNHDA and CDR2 is SQIVND (reference sequence). V lost 5 bases to trimming and J lost 3 bases, with 11 bases between them. This CDR3 is built from 14 residues. The CDR3 loop is CASSQGFYNQPQHF. The CDR3 DNA follows: TGTGCCAGTAGTCAGGGGTTTTACAATCAGCCCCAGCATTTT.

The chain links TRBV7-8 to TRBJ2-7; 13 bases line up with TRBD2. J lost 0 bases, V lost 4 bases, and 0 bases had no gene match. CDR1 is SGHVS, CDR2 FQNEAQ, per germline. CDR3 size: 15 residues. CDR3 region: CASSWTSGSSYEQYF. The DNA for the CDR3 is TGTGCCAGCAGCTGGACTAGCGGGAGCTCCTACGAGCAGTACTTC.

There are a few counts of this clone. The chain employs TRBV14 and TRBJ2-1; the match to TRBD2 covers 9 bases. Germline-derived CDR1 and CDR2 are SGHDN and FVKESK. Trimming cost V 0 bases and J 8 bases; bases outside gene matches: 5. The CDR3 extends over 15 amino acids. CDR3 amino acids: CASSQEALAGYEQFF. The CDR3 nucleotides are TGTGCCAGCAGCCAAGAAGCACTAGCGGGCTATGAGCAGTTCTTC. The entire variable domain, with the rest obtained from reference TRBV14 and TRBJ2-1, is as follows: EAGVTQFPSHSVIEKGQTVTLRCDPISGHDNLYWYRRVMGKEIKFLLHFVKESKQDESGMPNNRFLAERTGGTYSTLKVQPAELEDSGVYFCASSQEALAGYEQFFGPGTRLTVL.

This clone has just one count. This rearrangement joins TRBV29-1 to TRBJ1-3; a weak D match, TRBD1 (5 bases). V lost 6 bases and J 0 bases, leaving 6 bases between the germline ends. Per the germline V gene, CDR1 is SQVTM and CDR2 is ANQGSEA. This CDR3 spans 12 amino acids. CDR3 DNA sequence: TGCAGCGTACAGGACTCTGGAAACACCATATATTTT. Amino acids: CSVQDSGNTIYF.

The count of this clone is one. The chain combines TRBV6-1 with TRBJ1-4; D not certain. Germline V gene data show CDR1 as MNHNS and CDR2 as SASEGT. The CDR3 is made up of 14 amino acids. V was pared by 3 bases and J by 12 bases, with 17 bases between. The chain's CDR3 is CASSELPTVFELFF. In nucleotides, the CDR3 is TGTGCCAGCAGTGAGCTTCCCACAGTCTTCGAACTGTTTTTT.

The chain employs TRBV7-9 and TRBJ1-1; a possible D gene is TRBD1 (5 bases). This CDR3 is built from 15 residues. Germline CDR1 is SEHNR and CDR2 is FQNEAQ (reference sequence). Trimming left V 3 bases short and J 1 base short, with 12 bases between. This chain's CDR3 is CASSLVGQGNTEAFF. The CDR3 nucleotides read TGTGCCAGCAGCTTGGTGGGGCAGGGGAACACTGAAGCTTTCTTT.

The chain is built from TRBV29-1 and TRBJ2-3; TRBD1 matches at 9 bases. The length of the CDR3 is 13 residues. V was clipped by 6 bases and J by 5 bases; unmatched bases: 6. The germline V gene encodes CDR1 SQVTM and CDR2 ANQGSEA. CDR3 residues: CSVNRGLGDTQYF. The CDR3 DNA reads as TGCAGCGTAAACAGGGGGCTGGGAGATACGCAGTATTTT.

V gene TRBV14 combines with J gene TRBJ2-3, with TRBD2 matching 8 bases. This CDR3 spans 16 amino acids. Trimming took 3 bases from V and 6 from J; bases not matched to a gene: 11. The V gene's germline CDR1 is SGHDN and CDR2 FVKESK. CDR3 amino acids: CASSQIGGGRIDTQYF. The CDR3 DNA is TGTGCCAGCAGCCAGATCGGGGGGGGCCGAATTGATACGCAGTATTTT.